The 8 T cell receptor beta chains reported below all come from one sample, sequenced in a study of cytomegalovirus exposure and HLA in healthy donors. PCR used 60 Vbeta primers and 13 Jbeta primers. The method was immunoSEQ multiplex PCR; TCRdb's version includes in-frame clones alone and lacks a portion of them. The data show 150,000 to 200,000 clones, with roughly 79% seen just once and about 9.7% held by the top ten. Source material: PBMCs. All receptors come from a man in his late teens or twenties in good health and CMV-seropositive.

This chain links TRBV2 with TRBJ2-2; possibly TRBD2 for D (5 bases). V shed 6 bases and J shed 1 base, with 9 bases lying between them. This CDR3 region has 14 residues. Germline lookup yields CDR1 SNHLY and CDR2 FYNNEI. CDR3 DNA: TGTGCCAGCAGCGACGGGGAGAACACCGGGGAGCTGTTTTTT. Residues: CASSDGENTGELFF.

This sequence joins TRBV18 and TRBJ1-1; D unresolved. Germline assignment: CDR1 KGHSH and CDR2 LQKENI. The V end was cut by 0 bases, the J end by 7 bases, with 15 bases between. This CDR3 comprises 15 residues. The CDR3 nucleotides read TGTGCCAGCTCACCACCGTCAGGACTGTCAGGTGAAGCTTTCTTT. This codes for CASSPPSGLSGEAFF.

The table lists this clone with many counts. The rearrangement links TRBV4-2 to TRBJ2-3, with D possibly TRBD2 on 5 matching bases. V lost 0 bases and J lost 2, with 12 bases in between. The CDR3 has 16 amino acids. Germline assignment: CDR1 LGHNA and CDR2 YNFKEQ. The CDR3 sequence is CASSQDEGTVTDTQYF. The CDR3, as DNA: TGTGCCAGCAGCCAAGACGAGGGAACAGTCACAGATACGCAGTATTTT.

This rearrangement joins TRBV19 to TRBJ2-7; 10 nucleotides align to TRBD2. Germline CDR1 reads LNHDA; CDR2 reads SQIVND (reference sequence). The CDR3 runs to 15 residues. The trim removed 3 bases at V and 1 base at J, leaving 3 bases unmatched. CDR3 protein: CASSIAAGGSYEQYF. For the CDR3, the DNA is TGTGCCAGTAGTATCGCAGCGGGAGGGTCCTACGAGCAGTACTTC.

The chain links TRBV5-1 to TRBJ2-4, with TRBD2 matching over 11 bases. The V gene's germline CDR1 is SGHRS and CDR2 YFSETQ. The CDR3 contains 15 residues. After removal of 0 bases from V and 5 bases from J, the junction contained 1 base not matched to a gene. CDR3 region: CASSLGGLAENIQYF. The CDR3 DNA reads TGCGCCAGCAGCTTGGGGGGACTAGCGGAAAACATTCAGTACTTC.

CDR3 region: CASSLASGKGAFF. Here the CDR3 DNA reads TGCGCCAGCAGCTTGGCCTCGGGGAAGGGAGCTTTCTTT. V usage is TRBV5-1 and J usage is TRBJ1-1; D uncertain. Trimming removed 0 bases from V and 10 bases from J, with 13 bases in between. This CDR3 region has 13 residues. Per the germline V gene, CDR1 is SGHRS and CDR2 is YFSETQ.

The rearrangement uses TRBV9 and TRBJ2-4, with D tentatively TRBD2 (6 bases). The germline gives CDR1 SGDLS, CDR2 YYNGEE. V dropped 3 bases and J dropped 1 base, with 11 bases sitting between them. The CDR3 contains 15 residues. This CDR3 reads CASSAGGTAKNIQYF. CDR3 bases: TGTGCCAGCAGCGCCGGAGGGACGGCCAAAAACATTCAGTACTTC. Full variable domain (remainder filled in from reference TRBV9 and TRBJ2-4): DSGVTQTPKHLITATGQRVTLRCSPRSGDLSVYWYQQSLDQGLQFLIQYYNGEERAKGNILERFSAQQFPDLHSELNLSSLELGDSALYFCASSAGGTAKNIQYFGAGTRLSVL.

This clone was observed a single time. The rearrangement joins TRBV6-1 to TRBJ2-7, with D maybe TRBD2 (5 bases). This CDR3 is 16 amino acids long. The germline gives CDR1 MNHNS, CDR2 SASEGT. V lost 3 bases to trimming and J lost 3 bases, with 18 bases between them. CDR3 nucleotide sequence: TGTGCCAGCAGTGAGGAGCCCGGACTGTATGACTACGAGCAGTACTTC. Its translation is CASSEEPGLYDYEQYF.